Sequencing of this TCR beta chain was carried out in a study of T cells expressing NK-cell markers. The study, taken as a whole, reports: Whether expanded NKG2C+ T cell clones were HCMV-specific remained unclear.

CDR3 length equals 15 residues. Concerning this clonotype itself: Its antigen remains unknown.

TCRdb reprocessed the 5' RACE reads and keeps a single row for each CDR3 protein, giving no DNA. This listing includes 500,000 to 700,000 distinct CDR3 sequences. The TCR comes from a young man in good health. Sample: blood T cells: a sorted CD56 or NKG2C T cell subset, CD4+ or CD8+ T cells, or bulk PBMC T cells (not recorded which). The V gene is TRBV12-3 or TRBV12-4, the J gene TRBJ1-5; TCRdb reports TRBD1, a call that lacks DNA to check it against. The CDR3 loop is CASSSGTGPNQPQHF.